This T cell receptor beta chain stems from a study of T cell changes during pregnancy in multiple sclerosis. Assay: immunoSEQ multiplex PCR; the TCRdb copy retains only in-frame clones and omits some. The profile shows about 98,000 clones, 92% of them singletons. CDR1 MRHNA and CDR2 SNTAGT come from the germline V gene. CDR3 length equals 13 residues. V gave up 7 bases and J gave up 1 base, with 10 bases separating them. J is TRBJ1-1 and V is TRBV6-4; D is unresolved. The specimen was peripheral blood, collected after pregnancy. The sequence was collected from a female donor in good health, enrolled as a control in a pregnancy study. For the CDR3, the DNA is TGTGCCAGCAAGCGGGAAAGGAACACTGAAGCTTTCTTT. The encoded protein is CASKRERNTEAFF.